These 20 T cell receptor beta chains share one sample of origin, sequenced in a study of identifying expanded T cells in peripheral blood. Here immunoSEQ multiplex PCR was the method, and the copy in TCRdb shows in-frame clones only, minus some. Counted here are around 85,000 clones, about 89% occurring once; the ten biggest clones make up 2.5% to 3%. Sample: blood. These TCRs come from a person aged 18 to 75 in good health.

This chain connects TRBV20-1 to TRBJ2-7, with D maybe TRBD1 (5 bases). The CDR3 runs 11 residues. CDR1 DFQATT and CDR2 SNEGSKA come from the germline V gene (reference sequence). V was shortened by 6 bases and J by 5 bases, with 11 bases between the two germline ends. In nucleotides, the CDR3 is TGCAGTGCCGCCCAAGGGGACGAGCAGTACTTC. Translated: CSAAQGDEQYF.

This clone was counted once. V gene TRBV29-1 combines with J gene TRBJ1-3; no clear D gene. The V and J ends lost 7 bases and 0 bases respectively, with 7 bases between them. The CDR3 sequence is 12 residues long. Germline V gene sequence: CDR1 SQVTM, CDR2 ANQGSEA. CDR3: CSARTSGNTIYF. In nucleotides, the CDR3 is TGCAGCGCGCGGACCTCTGGAAACACCATATATTTT.

The chain has TRBV20-1 and TRBJ2-3; D is ambiguous. The CDR3 extends over 10 amino acids. The germline CDR1 and CDR2 sequences are DFQATT and SNEGSKA (reference sequence). V lost 6 bases to trimming and J lost 8 bases, with 9 bases between them. The CDR3 DNA is TGCAGTGCATCATTAGGTACGCAGTATTTT. Encoded protein: CSASLGTQYF.

The V and J genes are TRBV5-1 and TRBJ2-7; either TRBD1 or TRBD2 may supply D (7 bases each). The CDR3 extends over 15 amino acids. Germline values: CDR1 SGHRS, CDR2 YFSETQ. Trimming removed 5 bases from V and 3 bases from J, with 18 bases in between. The CDR3 nucleotides are TGCGCCAGCAGTCCTGGGGGGGGACAGCTCTACGAGCAGTACTTC. Translated, it gives CASSPGGGQLYEQYF.

V gene TRBV9 combines with J gene TRBJ1-4; 7 bases fit TRBD1. CDR1 SGDLS and CDR2 YYNGEE come from the germline V gene. The junction had 5 bases not matched to a gene; V was cut back by 4 bases and J by 2 bases. This CDR3 is 15 amino acids long. DNA for the CDR3: TGTGCCAGCAGCCCCAGGGGGGGGACTAATGAAAAACTGTTTTTT. Amino acids: CASSPRGGTNEKLFF.

The rearrangement uses TRBV18 and TRBJ1-4; no clear D. This CDR3 is built from 14 residues. Germline loops: CDR1 KGHSH, CDR2 LQKENI. Trimming shortened V by 4 bases and J by 2 bases, and 8 bases separated the two germline ends. CDR3 amino acids: CASSLTGTNEKLFF. In DNA, the CDR3 is TGTGCCAGCTCACTGACCGGGACTAATGAAAAACTGTTTTTT.

V and J are TRBV4-2 and TRBJ2-6; TRBD2 aligns across 9 bases. CDR1 LGHNA and CDR2 YNFKEQ come from the germline V gene. The CDR3 has 18 amino acids. Germline trimming cut 3 bases from V and 0 bases from J; bases unmatched to any gene: 6. The CDR3 DNA reads TGTGCCAGCAGCCACGGACTAGCGCGTCTCTCTGGGGCCAACGTCCTGACTTTC. Protein sequence: CASSHGLARLSGANVLTF.

The rearrangement links TRBV18 to TRBJ1-6; tentative D call: TRBD1 (5 bases). The CDR3 runs to 13 residues. The germline V and J ends were trimmed by 3 bases and 7 bases, with 7 bases remaining between them. Germline CDR1 is KGHSH and CDR2 is LQKENI. In DNA, the CDR3 is TGTGCCAGCTCACCGGGGGAGAATTCACCCCTCCACTTT. It codes for CASSPGENSPLHF.

The rearrangement uses TRBV19 and TRBJ1-5; 10 nucleotides align to TRBD1. V shed 3 bases, J shed 7 bases, and the junction held 6 bases outside the gene matches. There are 15 residues in the CDR3. The germline V gene has CDR1 LNHDA and CDR2 SQIVND (reference sequence). For the CDR3, the DNA is TGTGCCAGTAGTATTTGGGGACAGGGGAAACAGCCCCAGCATTTT. It codes for CASSIWGQGKQPQHF. Filled out from reference TRBV19 and TRBJ1-5, the complete variable domain reads DGGITQSPKYLFRKEGQNVTLSCEQNLNHDAMYWYRQDPGQGLRLIYYSQIVNDFQKGDIAEGYSVSREKKESFPLTVTSAQKNPTAFYLCASSIWGQGKQPQHFGDGTRLSIL.

The chain has TRBV6-5 and TRBJ1-2, with D possibly TRBD1 on 5 matching bases. Germline values: CDR1 MNHEY, CDR2 SVGAGI. CDR3 length: 13 residues. The V end lost 5 bases, the J end lost 8 bases, and 15 bases lay between the germline ends. Here the CDR3 DNA reads TGTGCCAGCAGTACTTCCCCCGGGGCAGGCTACACCTTC. This codes for CASSTSPGAGYTF.

This clone has more than one count but fewer than ten. V is TRBV2 and J is TRBJ1-1, with a tentative D call TRBD1 (5 bases). The CDR3 extends over 13 amino acids. The germline V and J ends were trimmed by 5 bases and 6 bases, with 13 bases remaining between them. Per germline, CDR1 SNHLY and CDR2 FYNNEI. CDR3 in DNA: TGTGCCAGCAGTTCAGGCACGGGGGCTGAAGCTTTCTTT. It encodes CASSSGTGAEAFF.

This chain joins TRBV27 and TRBJ2-7, with TRBD2 identical over 10 bases. The CDR3 has 17 residues. Trimming at V came to 2 bases and at J to 4 bases, leaving 11 bases not matched to a gene. Germline-derived CDR1 and CDR2 are MNHEY and SMNVEV (reference sequence). The CDR3: CASSLNPPAGGYYEQYF. CDR3 nucleotides: TGTGCCAGCAGTTTAAACCCACCAGCGGGAGGGTATTACGAGCAGTACTTC.

The chain links TRBV5-4 to TRBJ2-7, with TRBD2 matching 10 bases. The V and J ends lost 4 bases and 7 bases, in that order; junction bases with no gene match: 2. The CDR3 has 12 amino acids. Per germline, CDR1 SGHNT and CDR2 YYREEE (reference sequence). This CDR3 reads CASSPGLAEQYF. The CDR3 nucleotides read TGTGCCAGCAGCCCGGGACTAGCGGAGCAGTACTTC.

The chain couples TRBV5-4 to TRBJ2-1; 12 positions match TRBD2. The length of the CDR3 is 16 residues. From germline, CDR1 is SGHNT and CDR2 YYREEE (reference sequence). J was trimmed by 6 bases and V by 5 bases; bases with no gene match: 9. This CDR3 is CASSRTSGTDGNEQFF. For the CDR3, the DNA is TGTGCCAGCAGTCGGACTAGCGGGACTGATGGCAATGAGCAGTTCTTC.

V gene TRBV4-3 combines with J gene TRBJ2-7, with a weak D call TRBD2 (6 bases). Germline V gives CDR1 LGHNA, CDR2 YSLEER. V was pared by 7 bases and J by 2 bases, with 18 bases between. This CDR3 is built from 15 residues. The CDR3 DNA is TGCGCCAGCACCTACCAGGAAGGCGGGGCCTACGAGCAGTACTTC. Amino acids: CASTYQEGGAYEQYF.

The V call is TRBV19, the J call TRBJ2-1; D not certain. Germline loops: CDR1 LNHDA, CDR2 SQIVND (reference sequence). The CDR3 is 14 amino acids. The V gene lost 4 bases and the J gene lost 4 bases, with 11 bases spanning the gap. The CDR3 reads CASSTPRTYNEQFF. Here the CDR3 DNA reads TGTGCCAGTAGTACTCCTCGGACGTACAATGAGCAGTTCTTC.

The chain couples TRBV15 to TRBJ1-4; 9 positions agree with TRBD1. CDR1 is LNHNV and CDR2 is YYDKDF in the germline V gene (reference sequence). With 7 bases clipped from V and 3 bases from J, the junction kept 0 bases outside the gene matches. The CDR3 contains 13 residues. CDR3 in amino acids: CATNRGPNEKLFF. The CDR3 nucleotides read TGTGCCACCAACAGGGGGCCTAATGAAAAACTGTTTTTT. The entire variable domain, with the rest obtained from reference TRBV15 and TRBJ1-4, is as follows: DAMVIQNPRYQVTQFGKPVTLSCSQTLNHNVMYWYQQKSSQAPKLLFHYYDKDFNNEADTPDNFQSRRPNTSFCFLDIRSPGLGDTAMYLCATNRGPNEKLFFGSGTQLSVL.

The genes are TRBV6-6 and TRBJ2-5; no clear D gene. The CDR3 spans 13 residues. With 6 bases removed from V and 5 bases from J, the gap between germline ends came to 13 bases. Looked up from germline, CDR1 is MNHNY and CDR2 is SVGAGI (reference sequence). The CDR3 DNA follows: TGTGCCAGCAGGCGTCGTGATTTGGAGACCCAGTACTTC. This codes for CASRRRDLETQYF.

The J gene is TRBJ1-1, the V gene TRBV19, with a possible D match to TRBD1 (5 bases). Trimming took off 0 bases at V and 5 bases at J, with 19 bases between the two ends. CDR3 length: 17 residues. Per the germline V gene, CDR1 is LNHDA and CDR2 is SQIVND (reference sequence). The DNA of the CDR3 is TGTGCCAGTAGTATAGATGTCCCGGGACCATCGGGGACTGAAGCTTTCTTT. This sequence encodes CASSIDVPGPSGTEAFF.

In its sample, this clone was seen a few times. This sequence joins TRBV10-3 and TRBJ2-1; D unresolved. The CDR3 has 14 residues. The V gene lost 3 bases and the J gene lost 0 bases, with 6 bases spanning the gap. The germline V gene encodes CDR1 ENHRY and CDR2 SYGVKD. The CDR3 DNA reads as TGTGCCATCAGTGACAGGAGCTCCTACAATGAGCAGTTCTTC. Encoded protein: CAISDRSSYNEQFF.